This record concerns one TCR beta chain sequence. As originally analysed: The authors estimated nucleated cell counts from reference gene primer amplification. Data came from immunoSEQ multiplex PCR; TCRdb stores just in-frame clones and leaves some out. The V and J calls and the clone size are those of that table, but D and trimming were determined from the DNA. This sample carries approximately 49,000 clones, 75% to 85% of them seen once, and the ten largest clones take about 14%. This record comes from a study of blood T cell repertoires in COVID-19. Study information: Specimens from acute and convalescent COVID-19 originated in the United States, Italy and Spain.

This CDR3 spans 15 amino acids. Germline lookup yields CDR1 LNHDA and CDR2 SQIVND (reference sequence). V lost 3 bases, J lost 0 bases, and 9 bases lay in between. The gene calls are TRBV19 and TRBJ2-4; D not resolved. This clonotype originated in a human donor with acute or convalescent COVID-19. The donor label of this sample is uncertain. Sample: peripheral blood. The CDR3 sequence is CASSIPKIAKNIQYF. The CDR3 DNA sequence: TGTGCCAGTAGTATCCCTAAAATAGCCAAAAACATTCAGTACTTC.